The 25 T cell receptor beta chains in this list originate from one sample, sequenced in a study of identifying expanded T cells in peripheral blood. Repertoires were generated with immunoSEQ multiplex PCR, while TCRdb's copy carries only in-frame clones and drops some. The repertoire holds about 94,000 clones, with roughly 86% as singletons. The sample was blood. The receptors derive from a person aged 18-70 years in good health.

CDR3 DNA sequence: TGCGCCAGCAGCCAAGCTGCCCTTGACAGGGTCGGGGGCTACACCTTC. Its translation: CASSQAALDRVGGYTF. V gene TRBV4-1 combines with J gene TRBJ1-2, with 7 nucleotides matching TRBD1. The CDR3 spans 16 residues. V lost 1 base and J lost 8; bases outside the gene matches: 13. CDR1 MGHRA and CDR2 YSYEKL come from the germline V gene.

J is TRBJ1-1 and V is TRBV5-6; a possible D gene is TRBD1 (6 bases). The CDR3 length is 14 residues. V lost 0 bases and J 1 base, leaving 7 bases between the germline ends. The germline gives CDR1 SGHDT, CDR2 YYEEEE. The CDR3 here is CASSLGQENTEAFF. The CDR3 bases are TGTGCCAGCAGCTTGGGACAGGAGAACACTGAAGCTTTCTTT.

The chain links TRBV7-9 to TRBJ1-4; D remains ambiguous. CDR1 and CDR2 from the germline V gene are SEHNR and FQNEAQ (reference sequence). CDR3 size: 14 residues. V was cut by 5 bases and J by 0 bases, with 7 bases left in between. CDR3 sequence (DNA): TGTGCCAGCAGCCCCCCCGCAACTAATGAAAAACTGTTTTTT. The encoded protein is CASSPPATNEKLFF.

This clone came up once. V usage is TRBV5-1 and J usage is TRBJ1-1, with a tentative D call TRBD1 (6 bases). Germline CDR1 reads SGHRS; CDR2 reads YFSETQ. V lost 4 bases and J 0 bases, leaving 10 bases between the germline ends. The CDR3 spans 14 residues. In DNA, the CDR3 is TGCGCCAGCAGCGCGCAGGGGCTGAACACTGAAGCTTTCTTT. It encodes CASSAQGLNTEAFF.

The chain has TRBV19 and TRBJ1-4; perhaps TRBD1 as D (6 bases). With 5 bases removed from V and 7 bases from J, the gap between germline ends came to 14 bases. Germline V gene sequence: CDR1 LNHDA, CDR2 SQIVND (reference sequence). The CDR3 length is 14 residues. The CDR3 region is CASSSDSLGEKLFF. Here the CDR3 DNA reads TGTGCCAGTAGTTCGGACAGCCTGGGTGAAAAACTGTTTTTT.

V usage is TRBV19 and J usage is TRBJ1-4; 7 bases align to TRBD1. The CDR3 is made up of 14 amino acids. Germline CDR1 LNHDA, CDR2 SQIVND (reference sequence). V trimming: 11 bases; J trimming: 6 bases; junction bases outside the gene matches: 12. CDR3 DNA sequence: TGTGCCCCCAAGGAGGGGGCGCCGGATGAAAAACTGTTTTTT. Residues: CAPKEGAPDEKLFF.

The chain has TRBV18 and TRBJ1-5; the D gene is possibly TRBD1 (6 bases). V was clipped by 3 bases and J by 6 bases, with 15 bases between them. Per germline, CDR1 KGHSH and CDR2 LQKENI. The CDR3 loop spans 15 amino acids. CDR3 in amino acids: CASSPTGGAGQPQHF. CDR3 coding DNA: TGTGCCAGCTCACCGACCGGGGGGGCTGGTCAGCCCCAGCATTTT.

The chain employs TRBV18 and TRBJ1-1; unclear D gene. Looked up from germline, CDR1 is KGHSH and CDR2 is LQKENI. The CDR3 sequence is 13 residues long. The V end lost 4 bases, the J end lost 2 bases, and 8 bases lay between the germline ends. The CDR3 is CASSLGTNTEAFF. DNA for the CDR3: TGTGCCAGCTCACTGGGTACCAACACTGAAGCTTTCTTT.

The chain employs TRBV10-3 and TRBJ1-1; no clear D. Germline V gene data show CDR1 as ENHRY and CDR2 as SYGVKD. Trimming stripped 7 bases from V and 1 base from J, with 10 bases between. The CDR3 is made up of 13 amino acids. For the CDR3, the DNA is TGTGCCATCACCAGGCAAACGAACACTGAAGCTTTCTTT. This sequence encodes CAITRQTNTEAFF.

This clone was seen once. The chain has TRBV19 and TRBJ1-2; weak D call: TRBD1 (6 bases). The germline V gene has CDR1 LNHDA and CDR2 SQIVND (reference sequence). V was trimmed by 4 bases and J by 7 bases, leaving 16 bases between them. This CDR3 region has 14 residues. The CDR3, as DNA: TGTGCCAGTAGTACCACAGGGAAGTCCTTTGGCTACACCTTC. Its translation is CASSTTGKSFGYTF.

This chain joins TRBV29-1 and TRBJ2-3; unclear D gene. V dropped 2 bases and J dropped 1 base, with 10 bases sitting between them. Germline values: CDR1 SQVTM, CDR2 ANQGSEA. This CDR3 spans 14 amino acids. As DNA, the CDR3 is TGCAGCGTTGAATTGTTGGCGCGCACAGATACGCAGTATTTT. Its translation: CSVELLARTDTQYF.

J is TRBJ1-1 and V is TRBV6-6, with 8 bases fitting TRBD1. Germline V gene sequence: CDR1 MNHNY, CDR2 SVGAGI (reference sequence). The ends lost 6 bases at V and 4 bases at J; junction bases unmatched: 7. CDR3 length: 14 amino acids. CDR3 nucleotide sequence: TGTGCCAGCAGAGCAGGGGGCTGGGGCACTGAAGCTTTCTTT. It translates to CASRAGGWGTEAFF.

The rearrangement links TRBV7-2 to TRBJ1-1; 7 nucleotides line up with TRBD1. Germline-derived CDR1 and CDR2 are SGHTA and FQGNSA. The V gene end was trimmed by 5 bases and the J gene end by 1 base; junction bases not matched to a gene: 7. The CDR3 spans 15 residues. As DNA, the CDR3 is TGTGCCAGCAGCGGCAACAGGGGCGGGAACACTGAAGCTTTCTTT. Translated: CASSGNRGGNTEAFF.

The rearrangement joins TRBV2 to TRBJ1-2, with D possibly TRBD1 on 5 matching bases. The CDR3 runs 14 residues. CDR1 and CDR2 (germline): SNHLY, FYNNEI. Trimming stripped 5 bases from V and 1 base from J, with 11 bases between. CDR3 DNA sequence: TGTGCCAGCAGTTTGAGGACATTTAACTATGGCTACACCTTC. It translates to CASSLRTFNYGYTF.

The chain couples TRBV27 to TRBJ2-1; 8 bases match TRBD1. CDR1 and CDR2 (germline): MNHEY, SMNVEV (reference sequence). V was clipped by 4 bases and J by 7 bases; unmatched bases: 6. The CDR3 loop spans 14 amino acids. The CDR3 bases are TGTGCCAGCAGTTGGGGACAGGTCCAAAATGAGCAGTTCTTC. Translated: CASSWGQVQNEQFF.

This sequence joins TRBV6-6 and TRBJ1-5; 8 nucleotides match TRBD1. From germline, CDR1 is MNHNY and CDR2 SVGAGI (reference sequence). With V trimmed by 4 bases and J by 0 bases, 2 bases remained unmatched. The CDR3 contains 15 residues. The CDR3 nucleotides read TGTGCCAGCAGTTTTACAGGGGGTAGCAATCAGCCCCAGCATTTT. Amino acids: CASSFTGGSNQPQHF.

The chain recombines TRBV2 with TRBJ1-2; the match to TRBD1 covers 8 bases. The CDR3 is 13 residues long. Per germline, CDR1 SNHLY and CDR2 FYNNEI. The trim removed 4 bases at V and 6 bases at J, leaving 4 bases unmatched. DNA of the CDR3: TGTGCCAGCAGTGTAACAGGGGGAGATGGCTACACCTTC. Translated: CASSVTGGDGYTF.

This rearrangement joins TRBV18 to TRBJ2-7, with TRBD1 matching 8 bases. V trimming: 2 bases; J trimming: 2 bases; junction bases outside the gene matches: 8. Germline-derived CDR1 and CDR2 are KGHSH and LQKENI. The CDR3 runs 16 residues. The CDR3 region is CASSPAPGQVPYEQYF. Written as DNA, the CDR3 is TGTGCCAGCTCACCAGCACCGGGACAGGTTCCCTACGAGCAGTACTTC.

The rearrangement links TRBV18 to TRBJ1-3; 9 bases are shared with TRBD1. Germline V gene lookup returns CDR1 KGHSH and CDR2 LQKENI. The CDR3 contains 18 residues. J was trimmed by 0 bases and V by 3 bases; bases with no gene match: 9. The CDR3 bases are TGTGCCAGCTCACCCTCCCCTGGGACAGGGCACTCTGGAAACACCATATATTTT. It codes for CASSPSPGTGHSGNTIYF. Together with reference TRBV18 and TRBJ1-3, the CDR3 gives the full variable domain: NAGVMQNPRHLVRRRGQEARLRCSPMKGHSHVYWYRQLPEEGLKFMVYLQKENIIDESGMPKERFSAEFPKEGPSILRIQQVVRGDSAAYFCASSPSPGTGHSGNTIYFGEGSWLTVV.

The chain combines TRBV2 with TRBJ2-1; 11 bases align to TRBD2. The CDR3 loop spans 15 amino acids. From germline, CDR1 is SNHLY and CDR2 FYNNEI. The ends lost 8 bases at V and 8 bases at J; junction bases unmatched: 11. Here the CDR3 DNA reads TGTGCCAGCCGACTGAATAGCGGGGGGGGTTATGAGCAGTTCTTC. As protein: CASRLNSGGGYEQFF.

The table lists this clone with a count of one. This chain uses TRBV6-1 with TRBJ1-1; no firm D call. The ends were cut back, 6 bases at V and 7 bases at J, with 21 bases in the middle. The CDR3 contains 15 residues. Germline V gene sequence: CDR1 MNHNS, CDR2 SASEGT. CDR3 sequence: CASSDPGLGSYEAFF. In DNA, the CDR3 is TGTGCCAGCAGCGACCCGGGTCTTGGCAGTTATGAAGCTTTCTTT.

J is TRBJ2-1 and V is TRBV2; D is unclear. With 0 bases removed from V and 15 bases from J, the gap between germline ends came to 12 bases. The CDR3 is 12 residues long. Germline CDR1 reads SNHLY; CDR2 reads FYNNEI. The CDR3 DNA reads as TGTGCCAGCAGTGAAGCGCTAATTGCGACGTTCTTC. It specifies CASSEALIATFF.

The V and J genes are TRBV6-5 and TRBJ1-1, with a tentative D call TRBD1 (5 bases). The V end was cut by 7 bases, the J end by 0 bases, with 12 bases between. The CDR3 is 14 amino acids. The germline gives CDR1 MNHEY, CDR2 SVGAGI. The CDR3 here is CASTREGMNTEAFF. The CDR3 coding sequence is TGTGCCAGCACTAGGGAGGGGATGAACACTGAAGCTTTCTTT.

This sequence joins TRBV15 and TRBJ2-7; D not certain. CDR3 size: 16 residues. Germline V gives CDR1 LNHNV, CDR2 YYDKDF (reference sequence). V lost 0 bases and J 0 bases, leaving 12 bases between the germline ends. CDR3 DNA: TGTGCCACCAGCAGAGATGGTACAGTTGTCTCCTACGAGCAGTACTTC. It encodes CATSRDGTVVSYEQYF.

CDR3: CASRGQGEGTQYF. In nucleotides, the CDR3 is TGTGCCAGCAGAGGACAGGGCGAGGGGACCCAGTACTTC. V gene TRBV7-9 combines with J gene TRBJ2-5; 8 bases align to TRBD1. The CDR3 loop spans 13 amino acids. J was trimmed by 7 bases and V by 6 bases; bases with no gene match: 7. CDR1 and CDR2 from the germline V gene are SEHNR and FQNEAQ (reference sequence).